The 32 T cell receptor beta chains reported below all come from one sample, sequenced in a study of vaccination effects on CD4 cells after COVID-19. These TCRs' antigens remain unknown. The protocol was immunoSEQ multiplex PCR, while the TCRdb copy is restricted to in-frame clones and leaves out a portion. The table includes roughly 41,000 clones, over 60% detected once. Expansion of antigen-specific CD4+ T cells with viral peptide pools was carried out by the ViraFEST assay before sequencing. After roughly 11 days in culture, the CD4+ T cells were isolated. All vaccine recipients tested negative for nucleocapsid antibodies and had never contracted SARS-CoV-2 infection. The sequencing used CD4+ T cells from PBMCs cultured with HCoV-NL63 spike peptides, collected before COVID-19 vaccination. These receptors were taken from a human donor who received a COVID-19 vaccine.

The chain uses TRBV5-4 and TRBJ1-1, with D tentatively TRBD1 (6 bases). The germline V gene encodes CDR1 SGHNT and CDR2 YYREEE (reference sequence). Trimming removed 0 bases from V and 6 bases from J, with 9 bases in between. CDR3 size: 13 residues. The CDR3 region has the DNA TGTGCCAGCAGCTTGGTGGGGGGCTCTGAAGCTTTCTTT. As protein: CASSLVGGSEAFF.

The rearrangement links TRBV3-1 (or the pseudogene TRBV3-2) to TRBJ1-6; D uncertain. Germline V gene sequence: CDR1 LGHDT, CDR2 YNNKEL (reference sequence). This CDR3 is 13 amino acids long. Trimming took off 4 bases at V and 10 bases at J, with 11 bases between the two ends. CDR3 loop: CASSRSEGSPLHF. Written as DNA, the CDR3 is TGTGCCAGCAGCCGATCCGAGGGATCACCCCTCCACTTT.

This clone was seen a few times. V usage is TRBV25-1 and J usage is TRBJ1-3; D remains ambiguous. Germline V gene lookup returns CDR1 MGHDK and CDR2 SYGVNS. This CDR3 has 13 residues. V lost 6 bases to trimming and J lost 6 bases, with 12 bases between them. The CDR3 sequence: CASRQTTANTIYF. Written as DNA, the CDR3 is TGTGCCAGCAGACAGACAACAGCAAACACCATATATTTT.

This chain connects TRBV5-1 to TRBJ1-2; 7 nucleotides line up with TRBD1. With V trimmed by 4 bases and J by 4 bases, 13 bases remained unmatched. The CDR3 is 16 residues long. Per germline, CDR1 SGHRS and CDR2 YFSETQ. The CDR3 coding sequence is TGCGCCAGCAGCCCCGACCCGACAGGGTTGGCCTATGGCTACACCTTC. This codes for CASSPDPTGLAYGYTF.

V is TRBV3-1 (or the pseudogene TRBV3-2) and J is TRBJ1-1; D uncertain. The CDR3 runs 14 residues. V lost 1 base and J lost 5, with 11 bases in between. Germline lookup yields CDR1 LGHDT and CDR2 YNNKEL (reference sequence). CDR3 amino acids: CASSQGPLGTEAFF. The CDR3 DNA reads TGTGCCAGCAGCCAAGGCCCTCTGGGAACTGAAGCTTTCTTT.

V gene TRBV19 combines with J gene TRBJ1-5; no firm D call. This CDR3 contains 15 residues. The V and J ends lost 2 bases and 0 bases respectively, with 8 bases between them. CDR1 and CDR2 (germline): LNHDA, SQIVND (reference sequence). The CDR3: CASSIYINSNQPQHF. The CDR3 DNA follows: TGTGCCAGTAGTATATACATAAATAGCAATCAGCCCCAGCATTTT.

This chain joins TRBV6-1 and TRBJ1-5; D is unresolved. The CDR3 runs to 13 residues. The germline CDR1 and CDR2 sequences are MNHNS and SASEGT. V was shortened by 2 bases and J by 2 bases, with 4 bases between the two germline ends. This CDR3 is CASSESGNQPQHF. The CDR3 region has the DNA TGTGCCAGCAGTGAAAGTGGCAATCAGCCCCAGCATTTT.

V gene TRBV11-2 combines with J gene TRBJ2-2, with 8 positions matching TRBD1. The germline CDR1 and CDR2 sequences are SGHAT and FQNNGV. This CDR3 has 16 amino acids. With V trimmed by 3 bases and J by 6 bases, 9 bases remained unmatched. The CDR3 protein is CASSFRDRNHAGELFF. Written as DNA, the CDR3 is TGTGCCAGCAGCTTCCGGGACAGGAATCATGCCGGGGAGCTGTTTTTT.

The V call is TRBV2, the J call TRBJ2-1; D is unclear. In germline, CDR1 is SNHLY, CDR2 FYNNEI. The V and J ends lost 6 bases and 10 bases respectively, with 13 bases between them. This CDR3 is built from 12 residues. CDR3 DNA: TGTGCCAGCAGACGCGTGGGCCGCGAGCAGTTCTTC. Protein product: CASRRVGREQFF.

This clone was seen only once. CDR3 residues: CASSYRGSETQYF. In nucleotides, the CDR3 is TGTGCCAGCAGTTACAGGGGCAGCGAGACCCAGTACTTC. This chain uses TRBV12-3 or TRBV12-4 with TRBJ2-5; 7 positions agree with TRBD1. The V gene end was trimmed by 4 bases and the J gene end by 5 bases; junction bases not matched to a gene: 4. This CDR3 contains 13 residues.

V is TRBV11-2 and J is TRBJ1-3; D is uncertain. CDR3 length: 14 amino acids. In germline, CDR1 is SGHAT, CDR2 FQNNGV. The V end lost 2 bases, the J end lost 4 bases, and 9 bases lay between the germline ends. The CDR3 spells CASSLSRGGNTIYF. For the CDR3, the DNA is TGTGCCAGCAGCTTAAGTAGAGGGGGAAACACCATATATTTT.

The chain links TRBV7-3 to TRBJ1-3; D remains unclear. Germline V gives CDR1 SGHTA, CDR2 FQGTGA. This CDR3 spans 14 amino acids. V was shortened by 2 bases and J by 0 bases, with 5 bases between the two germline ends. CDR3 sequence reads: CASSLSGSGNTIYF. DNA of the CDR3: TGTGCCAGCAGCTTATCAGGCTCTGGAAACACCATATATTTT.

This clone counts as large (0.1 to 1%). DNA for the CDR3: TGTGCCAGTCATGCGCCAGGAGGGGAGACCCAGTACTTC. Encoded protein: CASHAPGGETQYF. This chain links TRBV19 with TRBJ2-5; TRBD2 might be the D (6 bases). CDR3 length: 13 amino acids. V dropped 8 bases and J dropped 5 bases, with 15 bases sitting between them. Per germline, CDR1 LNHDA and CDR2 SQIVND (reference sequence).

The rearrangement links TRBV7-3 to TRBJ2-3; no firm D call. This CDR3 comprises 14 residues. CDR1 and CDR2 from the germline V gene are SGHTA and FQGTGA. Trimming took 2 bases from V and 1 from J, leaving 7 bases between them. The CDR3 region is CASSLDIGTDTQYF. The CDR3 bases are TGTGCCAGCAGCTTAGACATCGGCACAGATACGCAGTATTTT.

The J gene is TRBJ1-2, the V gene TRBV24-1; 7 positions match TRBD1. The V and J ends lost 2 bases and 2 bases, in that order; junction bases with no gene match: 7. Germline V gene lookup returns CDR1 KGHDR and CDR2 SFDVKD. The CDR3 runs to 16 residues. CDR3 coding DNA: TGTGCCACCAGTGATTCTCTTGGGACAGAGAACTATGGCTACACCTTC. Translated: CATSDSLGTENYGYTF.

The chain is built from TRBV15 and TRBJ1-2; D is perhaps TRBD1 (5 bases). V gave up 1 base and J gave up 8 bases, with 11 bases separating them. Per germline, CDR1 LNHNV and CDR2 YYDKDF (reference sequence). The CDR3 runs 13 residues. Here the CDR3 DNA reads TGTGCCACCAGCAGAGTGGCAGGGAGCGGCTACACCTTC. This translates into CATSRVAGSGYTF.

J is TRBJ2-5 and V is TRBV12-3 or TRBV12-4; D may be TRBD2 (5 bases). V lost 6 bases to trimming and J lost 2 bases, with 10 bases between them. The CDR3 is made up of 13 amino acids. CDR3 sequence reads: CASRPGVQETQYF. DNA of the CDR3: TGTGCCAGCAGACCCGGGGTGCAAGAGACCCAGTACTTC.

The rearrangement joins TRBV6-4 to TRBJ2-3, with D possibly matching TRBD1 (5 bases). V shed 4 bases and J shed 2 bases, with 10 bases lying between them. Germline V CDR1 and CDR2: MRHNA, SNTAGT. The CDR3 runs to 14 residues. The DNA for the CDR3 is TGTGCCAGCAGTGCAGACAGAAACACAGATACGCAGTATTTT. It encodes CASSADRNTDTQYF.

CDR3 in amino acids: CASSELRGAAETQYF. Here the CDR3 DNA reads TGCGCCAGCAGTGAGCTGCGGGGGGCGGCCGAGACCCAGTACTTC. The rearrangement joins TRBV10-1 to TRBJ2-5, with 8 bases that match TRBD2. Germline trimming cut 2 bases from V and 5 bases from J; bases unmatched to any gene: 7. The CDR3 totals 15 residues. In germline, CDR1 is WNHNN, CDR2 SYGVQD (reference sequence).

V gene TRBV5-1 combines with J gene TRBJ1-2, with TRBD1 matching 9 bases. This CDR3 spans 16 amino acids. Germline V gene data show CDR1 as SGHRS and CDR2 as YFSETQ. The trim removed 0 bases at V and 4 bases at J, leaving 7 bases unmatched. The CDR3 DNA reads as TGCGCCAGCAGCTTGGGGACAGGGGCATTTGGCTATGGCTACACCTTC. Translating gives CASSLGTGAFGYGYTF. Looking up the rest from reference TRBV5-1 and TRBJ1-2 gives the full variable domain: KAGVTQTPRYLIKTRGQQVTLSCSPISGHRSVSWYQQTPGQGLQFLFEYFSETQRNKGNFPGRFSGRQFSNSRSEMNVSTLELGDSALYLCASSLGTGAFGYGYTFGSGTRLTVV.

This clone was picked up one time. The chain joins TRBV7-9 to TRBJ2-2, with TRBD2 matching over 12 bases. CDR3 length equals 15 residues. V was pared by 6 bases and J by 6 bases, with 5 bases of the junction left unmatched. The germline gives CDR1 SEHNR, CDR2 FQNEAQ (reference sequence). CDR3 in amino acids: CASRLAGGGPGELFF. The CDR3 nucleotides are TGTGCCAGCAGACTAGCGGGGGGCGGCCCCGGGGAGCTGTTTTTT.

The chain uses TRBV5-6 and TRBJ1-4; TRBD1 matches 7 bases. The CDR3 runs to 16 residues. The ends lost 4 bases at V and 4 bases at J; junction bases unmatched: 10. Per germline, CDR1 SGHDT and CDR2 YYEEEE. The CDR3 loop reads CASSRGTVRVNEKLFF. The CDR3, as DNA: TGTGCCAGCAGCCGGGGGACAGTGAGAGTTAATGAAAAACTGTTTTTT.

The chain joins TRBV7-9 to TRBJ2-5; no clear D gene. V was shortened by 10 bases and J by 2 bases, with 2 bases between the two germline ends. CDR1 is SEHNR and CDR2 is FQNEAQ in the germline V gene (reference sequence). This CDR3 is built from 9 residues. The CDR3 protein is CATQETQYF. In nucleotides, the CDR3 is TGTGCCACGCAAGAGACCCAGTACTTC.

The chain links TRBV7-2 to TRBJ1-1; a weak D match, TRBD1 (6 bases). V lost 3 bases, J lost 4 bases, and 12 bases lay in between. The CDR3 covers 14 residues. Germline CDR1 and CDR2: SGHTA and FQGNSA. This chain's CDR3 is CASSFRRGSTEAFF. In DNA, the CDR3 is TGTGCCAGCAGCTTCCGCAGGGGAAGCACTGAAGCTTTCTTT.

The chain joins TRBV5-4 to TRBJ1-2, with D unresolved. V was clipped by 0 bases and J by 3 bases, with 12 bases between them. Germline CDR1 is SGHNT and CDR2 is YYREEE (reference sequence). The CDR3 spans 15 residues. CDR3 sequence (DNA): TGTGCCAGCAGCTTGGGTCCGAGCGGAGACTATGGCTACACCTTC. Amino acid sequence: CASSLGPSGDYGYTF.

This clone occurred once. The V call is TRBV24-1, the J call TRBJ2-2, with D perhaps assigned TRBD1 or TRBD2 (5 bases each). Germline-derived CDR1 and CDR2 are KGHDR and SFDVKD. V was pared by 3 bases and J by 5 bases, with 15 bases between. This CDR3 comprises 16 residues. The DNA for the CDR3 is TGTGCCACCAGTGATCGGACCGGGGCGATTACCGGGGAGCTGTTTTTT. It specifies CATSDRTGAITGELFF.

This chain's CDR3 is CASSQGQGGSGANVLTF. The CDR3 DNA sequence: TGCGCCAGCAGTCAGGGACAGGGGGGCTCTGGGGCCAACGTCCTGACTTTC. The rearrangement uses TRBV23-1 and TRBJ2-6, with 11 bases that match TRBD1. TRBV23-1 belongs to the ORF category, with a function that is uncertain. The CDR3 is 17 amino acids. The J segment lost 0 bases and the V segment lost 3 bases, leaving 1 base of the junction unmatched.

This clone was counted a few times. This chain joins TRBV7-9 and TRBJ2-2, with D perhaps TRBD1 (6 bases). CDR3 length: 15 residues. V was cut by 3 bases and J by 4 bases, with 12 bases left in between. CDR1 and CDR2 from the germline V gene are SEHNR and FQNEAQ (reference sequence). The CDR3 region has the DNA TGTGCCAGCAGCTTTAGTAGGGGGAGCACCGGGGAGCTGTTTTTT. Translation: CASSFSRGSTGELFF.

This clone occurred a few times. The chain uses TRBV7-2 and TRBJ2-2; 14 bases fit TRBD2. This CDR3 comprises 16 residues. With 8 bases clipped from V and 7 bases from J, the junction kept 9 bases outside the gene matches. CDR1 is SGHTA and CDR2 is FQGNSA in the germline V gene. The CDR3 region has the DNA TGTGCCAGCCACGGACTAGCGGGGGGTTTCGGCGGGGAGCTGTTTTTT. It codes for CASHGLAGGFGGELFF. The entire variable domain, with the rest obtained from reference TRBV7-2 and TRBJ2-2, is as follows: GAGVSQSPSNKVTEKGKDVELRCDPISGHTALYWYRQSLGQGLEFLIYFQGNSAPDKSGLPSDRFSAERTGGSVSTLTIQRTQQEDSAVYLCASHGLAGGFGGELFFGEGSRLTVL.

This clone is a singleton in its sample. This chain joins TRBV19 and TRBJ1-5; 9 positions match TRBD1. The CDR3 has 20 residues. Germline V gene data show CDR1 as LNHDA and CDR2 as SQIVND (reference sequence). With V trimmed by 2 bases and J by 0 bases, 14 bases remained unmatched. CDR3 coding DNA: TGTGCCAGTAGTATATGGGAGGACAGGGGCAAAACTTATAGCAATCAGCCCCAGCATTTT. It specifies CASSIWEDRGKTYSNQPQHF.

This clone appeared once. CDR3 in DNA: TGCGCCAGCAGCTTGGGGTCAGGTTTTTCCGTGGGCACAGATACGCAGTATTTT. It encodes CASSLGSGFSVGTDTQYF. This rearrangement joins TRBV5-1 to TRBJ2-3, with D uncertain. V lost 0 bases to trimming and J lost 1 base, with 18 bases between them. The CDR3 runs to 18 residues. The germline V gene encodes CDR1 SGHRS and CDR2 YFSETQ.

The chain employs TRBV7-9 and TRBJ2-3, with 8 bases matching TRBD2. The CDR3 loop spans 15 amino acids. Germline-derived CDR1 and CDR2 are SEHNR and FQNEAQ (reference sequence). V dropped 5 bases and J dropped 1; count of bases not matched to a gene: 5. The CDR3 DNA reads TGTGCCAGCAGCCCGACTAGCGCCCGCACAGATACGCAGTATTTT. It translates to CASSPTSARTDTQYF.